This T cell receptor beta chain was recovered during a study of early T cells in non-severe SARS-CoV-2 infection. This clonotype was seen ten or more times. Its antigen is not identified. The library protocol tagged individual cDNA molecules with unique molecular identifiers. TCRdb re-called the 5' RACE reads with MiXCR, one entry per CDR3 protein. The table has more than 90,000 distinct CDR3 sequences, roughly an eighth seen once; the top ten hold approximately 2.4%. This CDR3 region has 18 residues. The V gene end was trimmed by 2 bases and the J gene end by 7 bases; junction bases not matched to a gene: 14. In germline, CDR1 is LGHNA, CDR2 YNFKEQ. General study results and limits: Matches to VDJdb favored anti-spike CD8 responses and missed private and CD4 specificities.

The sequenced material came from whole blood. This chain connects TRBV4-2 to TRBJ2-1; 10 bases are shared with TRBD2. The TCR was taken from an adult who was a healthcare worker with PCR-confirmed SARS-CoV-2 infection or an uninfected control (not recorded which). CDR3 bases: TGTGCCAGCAGCCAAAACTCTGCCACTAGCGGGGTGTGGAATGAGCAGTTCTTC. Translating gives CASSQNSATSGVWNEQFF.